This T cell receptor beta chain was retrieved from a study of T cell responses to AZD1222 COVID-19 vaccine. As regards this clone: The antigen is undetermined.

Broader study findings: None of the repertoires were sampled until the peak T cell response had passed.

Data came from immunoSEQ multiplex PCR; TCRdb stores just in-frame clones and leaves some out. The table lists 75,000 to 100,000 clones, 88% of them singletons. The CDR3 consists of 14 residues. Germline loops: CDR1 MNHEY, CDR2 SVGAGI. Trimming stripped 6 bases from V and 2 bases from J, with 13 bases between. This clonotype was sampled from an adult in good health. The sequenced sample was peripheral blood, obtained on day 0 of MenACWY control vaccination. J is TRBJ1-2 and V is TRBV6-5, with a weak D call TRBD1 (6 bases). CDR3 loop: CASSRGDRNYGYTF. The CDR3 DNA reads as TGTGCCAGCAGCCGAGGCGACAGGAACTATGGCTACACCTTC.